This T cell receptor (beta chain) was found in a study of blood T cell repertoires in COVID-19 (dated by TCRdb to the early 2020s). Some background on the complete study: The collaborator samples originated in the United States, Italy and Spain and spanned the acute and convalescent phases of COVID-19. Where HLA class I and class II types were available, the types were taken from metadata supplied by the sample provider, not from assay-based typing. A de-identified subject ID, COVID-19 status, age in years and sex were almost always included in the sample metadata. The prospective study material was composed of cDNA or gDNA derived from T cells, B-cell-depleted T cells, or PBMCs. Deeply sampled blood TCRbeta repertoires from subjects exposed to, actively infected with, or recovered from COVID-19 were included in the dataset. A freely available public database, intended as a resource for researchers studying the immune response to SARS-CoV-2, is where the repertoires were released. The samples were drawn from the first 160 participants of the ongoing ImmuneRACE study and from 1,254 subjects provided by 6 global collaborators. Findings and caveats that apply to the study as a whole: How much clinical and demographic metadata was included differed by source and by participant, and the metadata was provided uncurated.

Collaborating institutions collected whole blood in K2EDTA tubes following their own protocols. For TCRbeta analysis, collaborators shipped samples in one of three forms: frozen whole blood, isolated PBMCs, or DNA extracted from either of those sample types. As regards this clone: Its antigen specificity is not known. No base qualities exist here, and no much larger clone lies one base off it.

TCRbeta CDR3 regions were amplified from genomic DNA by means of the immunoSEQ Assay, a bias-controlled multiplex PCR. Per the original workflow: The number of nucleated cells in each sample was estimated from the amplification of reference gene primers within the assay. Sequence reads were collapsed and filtered to measure the absolute abundance of every unique TCRbeta CDR3 rearrangement. For each sample, productive Simpson clonality was calculated as the square root of Simpson's diversity index across productive rearrangements. TCRdb mirrors the immuneACCESS table, restricted to in-frame sequences. Some clones are absent from its copies; in checked studies, under half trace to an unresolved V gene, and the reason for the others is unknown. The V and J calls and clone size are taken from that table; D and trimming were inferred from the DNA. This sample comprises roughly 250,000 clones, roughly 80% of them detected only once. Clones ranked in the top ten supply about 9.5% of the sample.

For CDR1 and CDR2, the germline V gene lists MNHEY and SVGAGI. Trimming costs V 6 bases and J 7 bases, and their ends lie 18 bases apart. The CDR3 covers 14 residues, taking in both the cysteine and the phenylalanine. Of the read, only the CDR3 DNA is kept; its 42 bases are in frame from base 1. The TCR was taken from a woman at least 80 years old with acute or convalescent COVID-19. The sequence links TRBV6-5 to TRBJ1-2, and perhaps TRBD1 as D gene, on 5 matching bases. Input material: peripheral blood. Here the CDR3 is given as CASSSPGKSFGYTF. The DNA sequence is TGTGCCAGCAGCAGTCCAGGGAAATCGTTTGGCTACACCTTC.